This T cell receptor beta chain was sequenced during a study of vaccination and CD4 T cells after COVID-19. Treatment described: roughly 10-day PBMC culture with coronavirus spike peptide pools or control peptides (ViraFEST assay). With peptide pools, ViraFEST first expanded antigen-specific T cells and afterwards sequenced their TCRs. The Oncomine TCR Beta short-read assay was applied to DNA of cultured CD4+ T cells. Someone extracted genomic DNA from cultured CD4+ T cells. TCRdb re-analysed the PCR reads in MiXCR, keeping a single row per CDR3 protein. The data contain more than 9,000 distinct CDR3 sequences, roughly 64% of them seen just once; the ten biggest clones take up about a sixth. Points on this clonotype: The antigen remains unidentified.

Sample: CD4+ T cells from blood, cultured in vitro. This TCR derives from a human donor who had recovered from COVID-19.

CDR3 in DNA: TGTGCCAGCAGGCCCCATATTCTGAACACTGAAGCTTTCTTT. It specifies CASRPHILNTEAFF. This chain links TRBV6-2 or TRBV6-3 with TRBJ1-1; D not resolved. The CDR3 totals 14 residues. The germline V gene has CDR1 MNHEY and CDR2 SVGEGT. V shed 6 bases and J shed 0 bases, with 11 bases lying between them.